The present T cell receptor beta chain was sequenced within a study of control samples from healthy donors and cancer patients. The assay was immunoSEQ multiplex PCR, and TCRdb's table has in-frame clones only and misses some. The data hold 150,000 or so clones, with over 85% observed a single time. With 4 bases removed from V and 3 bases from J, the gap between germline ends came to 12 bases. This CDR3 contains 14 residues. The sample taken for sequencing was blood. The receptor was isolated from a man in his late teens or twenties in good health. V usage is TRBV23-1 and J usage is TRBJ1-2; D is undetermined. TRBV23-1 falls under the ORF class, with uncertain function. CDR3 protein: CASSLHSEDYGYTF. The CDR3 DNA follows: TGCGCCAGCAGTCTACACAGTGAGGACTATGGCTACACCTTC.